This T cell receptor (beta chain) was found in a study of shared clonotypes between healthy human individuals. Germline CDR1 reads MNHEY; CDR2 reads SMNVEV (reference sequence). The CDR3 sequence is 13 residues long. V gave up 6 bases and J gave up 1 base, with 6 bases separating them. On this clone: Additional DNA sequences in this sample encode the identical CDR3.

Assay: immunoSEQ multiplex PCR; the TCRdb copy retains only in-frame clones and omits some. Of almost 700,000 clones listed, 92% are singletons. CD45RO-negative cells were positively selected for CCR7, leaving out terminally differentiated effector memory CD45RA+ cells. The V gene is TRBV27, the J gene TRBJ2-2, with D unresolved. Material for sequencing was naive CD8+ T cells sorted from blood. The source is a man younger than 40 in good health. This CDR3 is CASSLGNTGELFF. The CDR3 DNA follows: TGTGCCAGCAGCTTGGGGAACACCGGGGAGCTGTTTTTT.